Below are 22 T cell receptor beta chains sequenced from a single sample in a study of blood T cell repertoires in COVID-19. Sequencing used immunoSEQ multiplex PCR; TCRdb keeps in-frame clones, though not all of them. The sample holds tens of thousands of clones, approximately 84% seen once. Sequenced: peripheral blood. These receptor sequences come from a human donor in a cohort sampled during active COVID-19.

V and J are TRBV5-1 and TRBJ2-1; 7 positions match TRBD2. The J segment lost 13 bases and the V segment lost 2 bases, leaving 9 bases of the junction unmatched. The CDR3 runs to 13 residues. In germline, CDR1 is SGHRS, CDR2 YFSETQ. The DNA of the CDR3 is TGCGCCAGCAGCTTAGGTGGCGGGGGTGACCAGTTCTTC. Its protein is CASSLGGGGDQFF.

This clone was seen only once. The gene calls are TRBV21-1 and TRBJ1-5. TRBV21-1 is a recognized pseudogene. CDR3 length: 13 amino acids. For the CDR3, the DNA is TGTGCCAGCAGCAAAGGGGGAGATCAGCCCCAGCATTTT. Protein product: CASSKGGDQPQHF.

The gene calls are TRBV6-5 and TRBJ1-1; no firm D call. This CDR3 spans 13 amino acids. The V end lost 2 bases, the J end lost 4 bases, and 8 bases lay between the germline ends. Germline V gene data show CDR1 as MNHEY and CDR2 as SVGAGI. CDR3 nucleotide sequence: TGTGCCAGCAGTTACGCGGGTAGCACTGAAGCTTTCTTT. Its translation is CASSYAGSTEAFF.

V gene TRBV18 combines with J gene TRBJ1-5; TRBD1 agrees at 7 bases. The ends lost 3 bases at V and 1 base at J; junction bases unmatched: 3. Looked up from germline, CDR1 is KGHSH and CDR2 is LQKENI. There are 15 residues in the CDR3. CDR3 protein: CASSPGQISNQPQHF. As DNA, the CDR3 is TGTGCCAGCTCACCGGGACAGATAAGCAATCAGCCCCAGCATTTT.

The genes are TRBV29-1 and TRBJ2-7; 9 bases map to TRBD1. Germline values: CDR1 SQVTM, CDR2 ANQGSEA. V trimming: 4 bases; J trimming: 2 bases; junction bases outside the gene matches: 0. The CDR3 is made up of 12 amino acids. The DNA of the CDR3 is TGCAGCGTTGGACAGGGGGCCTACGAGCAGTACTTC. Protein: CSVGQGAYEQYF.

The chain uses TRBV6-6 and TRBJ2-1; D gene uncertain. Germline loops: CDR1 MNHNY, CDR2 SVGAGI (reference sequence). V was shortened by 0 bases and J by 8 bases, with 11 bases between the two germline ends. CDR3 size: 14 residues. CDR3 in amino acids: CASSYSILSDEQFF. The CDR3 coding sequence is TGTGCCAGCAGTTACTCGATCTTGAGCGATGAGCAGTTCTTC.

CDR3 amino acids: CASTRAGTDTQYF. The CDR3 DNA reads as TGTGCCAGCACGAGGGCCGGAACAGATACGCAGTATTTT. The chain recombines TRBV27 with TRBJ2-3, with D maybe TRBD2 (5 bases). The germline V gene has CDR1 MNHEY and CDR2 SMNVEV (reference sequence). Trimming removed 7 bases at V and 3 bases at J, with 11 bases between. The CDR3 consists of 13 residues.

This clone showed up just a few times. This rearrangement joins TRBV7-9 to TRBJ1-5, with a tentative D call TRBD1 (5 bases). CDR1 is SEHNR, CDR2 FQNEAQ, per germline (reference sequence). This CDR3 spans 12 amino acids. Trimming cost V 3 bases and J 7 bases, with 7 bases left between them. The CDR3 bases are TGTGCCAGCAGCTTGACAGCCCAGCCCCAGCATTTT. This codes for CASSLTAQPQHF. The full variable domain, with the rest looked up from reference TRBV7-9 and TRBJ1-5, is DTGVSQNPRHKITKRGQNVTFRCDPISEHNRLYWYRQTLGQGPEFLTYFQNEAQLEKSRLLSDRFSAERPKGSFSTLEIQRTEQGDSAMYLCASSLTAQPQHFGDGTRLSIL.

The J gene is TRBJ2-5, the V gene TRBV6-5; D not certain. Trimming removed 4 bases from V and 5 bases from J, with 5 bases in between. This CDR3 is 11 amino acids long. Germline values: CDR1 MNHEY, CDR2 SVGAGI. This CDR3 reads CASSSLETQYF. CDR3 in DNA: TGTGCCAGCAGTTCCCTTGAGACCCAGTACTTC.

The chain uses TRBV11-2 and TRBJ1-3, with D possibly being TRBD1 (5 bases). The CDR3 covers 14 residues. Trimming pared 2 bases from V and 4 bases from J, leaving 9 bases between. The germline V gene has CDR1 SGHAT and CDR2 FQNNGV. Here the CDR3 DNA reads TGTGCCAGCAGCTTATCAGGGTCCGGAAACACCATATATTTT. It specifies CASSLSGSGNTIYF.

The rearrangement joins TRBV10-2 to TRBJ1-1; maybe TRBD1 (6 bases). The CDR3 is 13 residues long. V was pared by 8 bases and J by 3 bases, with 13 bases between. Germline CDR1 WSHSY, CDR2 SAAADI. The CDR3 is CASCRDTYTEAFF. CDR3 DNA sequence: TGCGCCAGCTGTCGGGACACCTACACTGAAGCTTTCTTT.

This rearrangement joins TRBV5-1 to TRBJ2-5; 9 bases line up with TRBD1. V was clipped by 0 bases and J by 4 bases; unmatched bases: 10. From germline, CDR1 is SGHRS and CDR2 YFSETQ. The CDR3 length is 17 residues. The CDR3 DNA is TGCGCCAGCAGCTTGGATGGGACAGGGAGGAAGGGAGAGACCCAGTACTTC. Its translation is CASSLDGTGRKGETQYF.

The CDR3 DNA sequence: TGTGCCAGCACACCTGCGACAGGGGCCACTGGAAACACCATATATTTT. As protein: CASTPATGATGNTIYF. This sequence joins TRBV28 and TRBJ1-3; TRBD1 matches at 8 bases. This CDR3 spans 16 amino acids. Per the germline V gene, CDR1 is MDHEN and CDR2 is SYDVKM. V dropped 7 bases and J dropped 2; count of bases not matched to a gene: 10.

In nucleotides, the CDR3 is TGTGCCAGCTCACCAGGACAGGGGTTTAACTATGGCTACACCTTC. Its translation is CASSPGQGFNYGYTF. The chain employs TRBV18 and TRBJ1-2, with TRBD1 matching over 9 bases. The CDR3 sequence is 15 residues long. Unmatched junction bases numbered 2, after V lost 2 bases and J lost 1 base. Per germline, CDR1 KGHSH and CDR2 LQKENI.

The V call is TRBV18, the J call TRBJ2-2, with a tentative D call TRBD1 (6 bases). V was clipped by 3 bases and J by 2 bases, with 10 bases between them. Germline V gives CDR1 KGHSH, CDR2 LQKENI. The CDR3 spans 15 residues. CDR3 region: CASSPDSDNTGELFF. The CDR3 DNA sequence: TGTGCCAGCTCACCGGACAGCGATAACACCGGGGAGCTGTTTTTT.

This clone was observed once. V is TRBV5-5 and J is TRBJ1-5, with 8 bases lining up with TRBD1. CDR3 size: 15 residues. V lost 4 bases, J lost 5 bases, and 8 bases stayed unmatched. The germline V gene has CDR1 SGHKS and CDR2 YYEKEE (reference sequence). For the CDR3, the DNA is TGTGCCAGCAGCCTGGGGACAGGTCAGCATCAGCCCCAGCATTTT. Encoded protein: CASSLGTGQHQPQHF.

The chain links TRBV12-3 or TRBV12-4 to TRBJ2-1; tentatively, D is TRBD1 (5 bases). V dropped 5 bases and J dropped 10 bases, with 12 bases sitting between them. This CDR3 region has 12 residues. CDR3 sequence: CASSHRRGEQFF. CDR3 in DNA: TGTGCCAGCAGTCATAGAAGGGGAGAGCAGTTCTTC.

This chain uses TRBV9 with TRBJ2-7; the match to TRBD1 covers 10 bases. The CDR3 consists of 17 residues. J lost 6 bases, V lost 0 bases, and 12 bases had no gene match. Looked up from germline, CDR1 is SGDLS and CDR2 is YYNGEE. The CDR3 region is CASSVESGDRGLGEQYF. CDR3 DNA sequence: TGTGCCAGCAGCGTAGAATCGGGGGACAGGGGTCTAGGCGAGCAGTACTTC. The entire variable domain, with the rest obtained from reference TRBV9 and TRBJ2-7, is as follows: DSGVTQTPKHLITATGQRVTLRCSPRSGDLSVYWYQQSLDQGLQFLIQYYNGEERAKGNILERFSAQQFPDLHSELNLSSLELGDSALYFCASSVESGDRGLGEQYFGPGTRLTVT.

Here the CDR3 DNA reads TGTGCCAGCACCATACGTCGGGGGGAGACCCAGTACTTC. It is translated as CASTIRRGETQYF. The chain recombines TRBV12-3 or TRBV12-4 with TRBJ2-5, with D possibly TRBD2 on 6 matching bases. Trimming removed 7 bases from V and 5 bases from J, with 14 bases in between. This CDR3 spans 13 amino acids.

This clone showed up just a few times. This CDR3 is CASSAQTTTNEKLFF. CDR3 nucleotides: TGTGCCAGCAGCGCTCAGACTACAACTAATGAAAAACTGTTTTTT. The rearrangement uses TRBV4-2 and TRBJ1-4; no clear D. The CDR3 length is 15 residues. Germline values: CDR1 LGHNA, CDR2 YNFKEQ. V shed 5 bases and J shed 0 bases, with 10 bases lying between them.

V gene TRBV4-2 combines with J gene TRBJ2-2, with a possible D match to TRBD2 (7 bases). This CDR3 has 15 residues. The germline V gene has CDR1 LGHNA and CDR2 YNFKEQ. Trimming pared 6 bases from V and 0 bases from J, leaving 11 bases between. CDR3 loop: CASRKGGANTGELFF. CDR3 DNA: TGTGCCAGCAGAAAAGGGGGGGCGAACACCGGGGAGCTGTTTTTT.

The V and J genes are TRBV6-5 and TRBJ2-7; the D is unclear. Trimming shortened V by 10 bases and J by 3 bases, and 19 bases separated the two germline ends. Germline CDR1 is MNHEY and CDR2 is SVGAGI. The CDR3 runs 14 residues. As DNA, the CDR3 is TGTGCCACCACCCCCGCTGGTAGAGTCTACGAGCAGTACTTC. It yields the protein CATTPAGRVYEQYF.